The rows below give T cell receptor beta chains drawn from one sample of a study of identical twins. TCRdb ran MiXCR on the 5' RACE reads and lists one entry per CDR3 protein. Here the sample spans about 470,000 distinct CDR3 sequences, roughly 26% being singletons. This sample was shared with a second study, whose subject was T cells expressing NK-cell markers.

Sequenced material: CD4+ T cells sorted from blood. The receptor source for this set is a woman under 30 in good health. Both conserved end residues are part of each CDR3. The order of the fields is V gene, clone size, CDR3 protein. The size entry is marked missing in some rows and otherwise reads once, few, many or a size class.

v_gene: TRBV10-3
abundance: few
CDR3aa: CAISDETGRYEQYF

v_gene: TRBV20-1
abundance: NA
CDR3aa: CSARDRGFNEQFF

v_gene: TRBV9
abundance: NA
CDR3aa: CASSPRSLQETQYF

v_gene: TRBV6-1
abundance: NA
CDR3aa: CASFNPWDYGYTF

v_gene: TRBV24-1
abundance: NA
CDR3aa: CATRDVNYGYTF

v_gene: TRBV15
abundance: few
CDR3aa: CATSRGGRGNTIYF

v_gene: TRBV13
abundance: NA
CDR3aa: CASSGTVQETQYF

v_gene: TRBV19
abundance: NA
CDR3aa: CASQSRGNNYGYTF

v_gene: TRBV5-1
abundance: once
CDR3aa: CASSSGTLTDTQYF

v_gene: TRBV27
abundance: NA
CDR3aa: CASSLLVAGGLPSYEQYF

v_gene: TRBV27
abundance: NA
CDR3aa: CASSRLQGVEAFF

v_gene: TRBV4-3
abundance: NA
CDR3aa: CASSQIGLAGGQYEQFF

v_gene: TRBV7-2
abundance: NA
CDR3aa: CASSLRRGIDSYEQYF

v_gene: TRBV7-9
abundance: few
CDR3aa: CASSPHRGLMAEAFF

v_gene: TRBV20-1
abundance: few
CDR3aa: CSASGTGDFSEQYF

v_gene: TRBV7-8
abundance: NA
CDR3aa: CASSLGRTSGGQRGNEQFF

v_gene: TRBV29-1
abundance: NA
CDR3aa: CSAPKSGIPETQYF

v_gene: TRBV20-1
abundance: NA
CDR3aa: CSARGAAGELFF